These 14 T cell receptor beta chains were all obtained from the same sample, sequenced in a study of T cell changes during pregnancy in multiple sclerosis. Sequencing used immunoSEQ multiplex PCR; TCRdb keeps in-frame clones, though not all of them. The table shows 85,000 to 100,000 clones, with roughly 90% occurring only once. Sequenced here: peripheral blood, sampled in the first trimester of pregnancy. Source of these receptors: a female donor with multiple sclerosis, enrolled in a pregnancy study.

The V and J genes are TRBV11-3 and TRBJ1-1; TRBD1 matches 7 bases. The germline V gene encodes CDR1 SGHNT and CDR2 YENEEA. Trimming removed 5 bases from V and 4 bases from J; junction bases left unmatched: 4. This CDR3 has 13 residues. The CDR3 DNA follows: TGTGCCAGCAGCCGACAGGGCGGCACTGAAGCTTTCTTT. Amino acid sequence: CASSRQGGTEAFF.

The chain couples TRBV6-5 to TRBJ2-2; 8 bases agree with TRBD1. V lost 0 bases and J lost 6; bases outside the gene matches: 0. Germline CDR1 is MNHEY and CDR2 is SVGAGI. CDR3 length equals 14 residues. Here the CDR3 DNA reads TGTGCCAGCAGTTACTCGACAGGGGCCGGGGAGCTGTTTTTT. It codes for CASSYSTGAGELFF.

V and J are TRBV11-2 and TRBJ2-5; TRBD1 might be the D (6 bases). The ends were cut back, 0 bases at V and 6 bases at J, with 11 bases in the middle. Germline V gene lookup returns CDR1 SGHAT and CDR2 FQNNGV. The CDR3 is made up of 14 amino acids. The CDR3 region has the DNA TGTGCCAGCAGCTTAGACCGGACAGCTCAGACCCAGTACTTC. Translated: CASSLDRTAQTQYF.

The rearrangement joins TRBV28 to TRBJ2-1; 9 bases map to TRBD2. The CDR3 totals 16 residues. Trimming took 6 bases from V and 3 from J; bases not matched to a gene: 9. The V gene's germline CDR1 is MDHEN and CDR2 SYDVKM. In nucleotides, the CDR3 is TGTGCCAGCAGCCCGATAGCGGGAGAGAACTACAATGAGCAGTTCTTC. Its translation: CASSPIAGENYNEQFF.

V usage is TRBV27 and J usage is TRBJ2-7; D perhaps matches TRBD2 (5 bases). Germline CDR1 is MNHEY and CDR2 is SMNVEV (reference sequence). The V gene lost 6 bases and the J gene lost 3 bases, with 15 bases spanning the gap. The CDR3 covers 14 residues. The CDR3 loop reads CASRALTNYYEQYF. CDR3 coding DNA: TGTGCCAGCAGAGCGCTGACTAACTACTACGAGCAGTACTTC.

J is TRBJ2-2 and V is TRBV29-1; tentative D call: TRBD1 (6 bases). This CDR3 comprises 12 residues. The germline V gene encodes CDR1 SQVTM and CDR2 ANQGSEA. Trimming left V 3 bases short and J 5 bases short, with 7 bases between. CDR3 DNA: TGCAGCGTTGAGGGGGCAACCGGGGAGCTGTTTTTT. Encoded protein: CSVEGATGELFF.

This chain links TRBV14 with TRBJ1-1, with a weak D call TRBD1 (5 bases). This CDR3 is built from 13 residues. V was shortened by 5 bases and J by 11 bases, with 18 bases between the two germline ends. CDR1 and CDR2 (germline): SGHDN, FVKESK. The DNA for the CDR3 is TGTGCCAGCAGCGAAAGGGCCGGCGGGGCGGCTTTCTTT. Amino acids: CASSERAGGAAFF.

The DNA of the CDR3 is TGTGCCAGCAGCTACAGGGAGGGTGAGCAGTTCTTC. It yields the protein CASSYREGEQFF. This rearrangement joins TRBV7-3 to TRBJ2-1; D is possibly TRBD2 (7 bases). Between the trimmed V and J ends, which lost 4 bases and 9 bases, there was a span of 10 bases. This CDR3 comprises 12 residues. The germline gives CDR1 SGHTA, CDR2 FQGTGA.

V usage is TRBV27 and J usage is TRBJ2-7; TRBD2 aligns across 9 bases. The V gene's germline CDR1 is MNHEY and CDR2 SMNVEV (reference sequence). V gave up 2 bases and J gave up 5 bases; unmatched junction bases: 7. The CDR3 runs to 15 residues. CDR3 nucleotides: TGTGCCAGCAGTTTAACCGGGACTAGCTACCACGAGCAGTACTTC. This gives the protein CASSLTGTSYHEQYF.

The genes are TRBV7-6 and TRBJ2-1, with 8 bases matching TRBD2. Germline trimming cut 6 bases from V and 8 bases from J; bases unmatched to any gene: 9. Germline CDR1 is SGHVS and CDR2 is FNYEAQ. This CDR3 comprises 14 residues. The CDR3 is CASSLLSGSDEQFF. The DNA of the CDR3 is TGTGCCAGCAGTCTACTCAGCGGGAGTGATGAGCAGTTCTTC.

This chain uses TRBV7-8 with TRBJ1-1; D might be TRBD1 (6 bases). The CDR3 sequence is 15 residues long. CDR1 and CDR2 (germline): SGHVS, FQNEAQ. The V and J ends lost 2 bases and 4 bases respectively, with 14 bases between them. CDR3 region: CASSLSRGAGTEAFF. CDR3 nucleotides: TGTGCCAGCAGCTTAAGCCGGGGGGCAGGCACTGAAGCTTTCTTT.

The gene calls are TRBV6-5 and TRBJ2-7; D gene ambiguous. From germline, CDR1 is MNHEY and CDR2 SVGAGI. V was shortened by 0 bases and J by 5 bases, with 11 bases between the two germline ends. The CDR3 is made up of 14 amino acids. CDR3 DNA: TGTGCCAGCAGTTACTCGGCGGTCCGGGACGAGCAGTACTTC. It translates to CASSYSAVRDEQYF.

About this clone itself: An end of the junction does not agree with germline; a read error may underlie this. The genes are TRBV2 and TRBJ2-7; a possible D gene is TRBD1 (6 bases). Germline-derived CDR1 and CDR2 are SNHLY and FYNNEI. The CDR3 is 14 residues long. The CDR3 region is CASRDHRDILRPFF. Written as DNA, the CDR3 is TGTGCCAGCAGGGATCACCGGGACATCTTACGACCCTTCTTC.

The CDR3 is CASSENRVDYGYTF. Written as DNA, the CDR3 is TGTGCCAGCAGCGAAAACAGGGTGGACTATGGCTACACCTTC. The V gene is TRBV9, the J gene TRBJ1-2; D might be TRBD1 (6 bases). Trimming removed 3 bases at V and 3 bases at J, with 12 bases between. This CDR3 spans 14 amino acids. Germline-derived CDR1 and CDR2 are SGDLS and YYNGEE. Full variable domain (remainder filled in from reference TRBV9 and TRBJ1-2): DSGVTQTPKHLITATGQRVTLRCSPRSGDLSVYWYQQSLDQGLQFLIQYYNGEERAKGNILERFSAQQFPDLHSELNLSSLELGDSALYFCASSENRVDYGYTFGSGTRLTVV.